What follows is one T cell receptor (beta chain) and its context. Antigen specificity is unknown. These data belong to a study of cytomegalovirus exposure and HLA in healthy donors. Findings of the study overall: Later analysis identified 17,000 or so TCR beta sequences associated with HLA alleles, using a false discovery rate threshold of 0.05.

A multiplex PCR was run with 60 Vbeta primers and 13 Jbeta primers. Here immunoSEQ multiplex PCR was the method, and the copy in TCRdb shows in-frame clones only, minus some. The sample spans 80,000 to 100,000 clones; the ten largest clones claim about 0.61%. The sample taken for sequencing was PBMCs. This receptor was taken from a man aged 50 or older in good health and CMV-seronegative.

The CDR3, as DNA: TGCGCCAGCAGCTCAGGATACAGGGGGCGGACGAGTAGGCCCCTCCACTTT. It specifies CASSSGYRGRTSRPLHF. The chain is built from TRBV5-1 and TRBJ1-6; TRBD1 matches at 9 bases. V was clipped by 3 bases and J by 13 bases; unmatched bases: 17. This CDR3 comprises 17 residues. The germline CDR1 and CDR2 sequences are SGHRS and YFSETQ. Drawing the rest from reference TRBV5-1 and TRBJ1-6, the complete variable domain is KAGVTQTPRYLIKTRGQQVTLSCSPISGHRSVSWYQQTPGQGLQFLFEYFSETQRNKGNFPGRFSGRQFSNSRSEMNVSTLELGDSALYLCASSSGYRGRTSRPLHFGNGTRLTVT.